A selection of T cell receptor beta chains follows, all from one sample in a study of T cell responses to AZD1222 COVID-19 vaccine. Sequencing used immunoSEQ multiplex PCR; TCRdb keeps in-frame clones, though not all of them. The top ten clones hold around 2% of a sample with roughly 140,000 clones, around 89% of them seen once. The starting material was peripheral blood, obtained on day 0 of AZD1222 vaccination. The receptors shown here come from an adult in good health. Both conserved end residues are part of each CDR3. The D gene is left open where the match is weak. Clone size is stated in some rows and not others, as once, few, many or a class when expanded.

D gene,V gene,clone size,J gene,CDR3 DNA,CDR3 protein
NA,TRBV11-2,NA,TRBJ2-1,TGTGCCAGCAGCTCGTATGAGCAGTTCTTC,CASSSYEQFF
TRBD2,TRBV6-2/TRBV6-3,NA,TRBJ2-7,TGTGCCAGCAGTTACCGGGACTACTCCTACGAGCAGTACTTC,CASSYRDYSYEQYF
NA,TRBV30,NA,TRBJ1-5,TGTGCCTGGGGCCTAGGGAACGATCAGCCCCAGCATTTT,CAWGLGNDQPQHF
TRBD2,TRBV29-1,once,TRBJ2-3,TGCAGCGGTGGAGGACTAGCGGGATTCAACCGGGGAGATACGCAGTATTTT,CSGGGLAGFNRGDTQYF
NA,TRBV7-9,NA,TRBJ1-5,TGTGCCAGCAGCCCGGGGACTTTGGGTAGTCAGCCCCAGCATTTT,CASSPGTLGSQPQHF
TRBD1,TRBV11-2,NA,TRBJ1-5,TGTGCCAGCAGCTACGGACAGGGCCCCTTGTCCGCCCAGCATTTT,CASSYGQGPLSAQHF
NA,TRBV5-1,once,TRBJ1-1,TGCGCCAGCGCCGGGGGATTCATGAACACTGAAGCTTTCTTT,CASAGGFMNTEAFF
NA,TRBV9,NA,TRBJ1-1,TGTGCCAGCAGCAGCGACTGGGGTGAAGCTTTCTTT,CASSSDWGEAFF
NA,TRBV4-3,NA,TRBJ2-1,TGCGCCAGCAGCCAAGACTGGAGCTCCTACAATGAGCAGTTCTTC,CASSQDWSSYNEQFF
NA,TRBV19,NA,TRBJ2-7,TGTGCCAGTAGTAGAGGGTGGAATTACGAGCAGTACTTC,CASSRGWNYEQYF
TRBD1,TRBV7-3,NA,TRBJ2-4,TGTGCCAGCAGCCCTGTTGGGAACCGAGGACAGGGGAACGCCAAAAACATTCAGTACTTC,CASSPVGNRGQGNAKNIQYF
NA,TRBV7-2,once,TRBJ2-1,TGTGCCAGCAGCTTAGTCGGGGCGACGTCCTACAATGAGCAGTTCTTC,CASSLVGATSYNEQFF
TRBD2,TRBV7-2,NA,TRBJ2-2,TGTGCCAGCAGCTTAGCCCTAGCGGGAGGTGGAACCGGGGAGCTGTTTTTT,CASSLALAGGGTGELFF
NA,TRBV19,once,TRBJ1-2,TGTGCCAGTAGTATAGCGCGCAGATCTAACTATGGCTACACCTTC,CASSIARRSNYGYTF
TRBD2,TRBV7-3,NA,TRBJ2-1,TGTGCCAGCAGCCAAATTAAGCGGGGGCGGGGTGACAATGAGCAGTTCTTC,CASSQIKRGRGDNEQFF
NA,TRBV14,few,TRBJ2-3,TGTGCCAGCAGCCCCTTCTTGGGAGATACGCAGTATTTT,CASSPFLGDTQYF
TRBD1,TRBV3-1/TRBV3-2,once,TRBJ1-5,TGTGCCAGCAGACGTGACAGGGGGCGACGGTCTCAGCCCCAGCATTTT,CASRRDRGRRSQPQHF
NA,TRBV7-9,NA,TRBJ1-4,TGTGCCAGCAGCTTAGGGTTCAGGGAAAAACTGTTTTTT,CASSLGFREKLFF
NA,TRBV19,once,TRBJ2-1,TGTGCCAGTAGTATACCTCTACGGCAGTTCTTC,CASSIPLRQFF
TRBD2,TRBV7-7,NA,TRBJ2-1,TGTGCTAGCAGCACCCGCAGCCCGACTAGCGGGGGCCTCTCGGAGCAGTTCTTC,CASSTRSPTSGGLSEQFF
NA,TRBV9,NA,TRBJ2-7,TGTGCCAGCAGCGTGGGGGGATTAGGCTACGAGCAGTACTTC,CASSVGGLGYEQYF
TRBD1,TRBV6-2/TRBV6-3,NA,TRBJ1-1,TGTGCCAGCAGTTACCTAGACAGGGGGCTTTCACGGAACACTGAAGCTTTCTTT,CASSYLDRGLSRNTEAFF
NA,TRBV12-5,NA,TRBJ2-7,TGTGCTAGTGGTTGGGGTTTGGGGCGGGACAACCACGAGCAGTACTTC,CASGWGLGRDNHEQYF